Listed here are 13 T cell receptor beta chains from one sample, sequenced in a study of shared clonotypes between healthy human individuals. Sequencing used immunoSEQ multiplex PCR; TCRdb keeps in-frame clones, though not all of them. Counted here are 150,000 to 200,000 clones, just under 95% occurring once; the ten biggest clones make up 0.067%. The sample consisted of naive CD4+ T cells sorted from blood. Regarding subset: CD45RA+ positively selected. These receptors all stem from a woman aged 25 to 39 in good health.

This chain links TRBV28 with TRBJ2-7; tentative D call: TRBD1 (6 bases). The CDR3 is made up of 14 amino acids. The V end lost 5 bases, the J end lost 4 bases, and 15 bases lay between the germline ends. Germline assignment: CDR1 MDHEN and CDR2 SYDVKM. The CDR3: CASSPVRGGYEQYF. The DNA of the CDR3 is TGTGCCAGCAGTCCGGTCAGGGGCGGGTACGAGCAGTACTTC. Full variable domain (rest looked up from reference TRBV28 and TRBJ2-7): DVKVTQSSRYLVKRTGEKVFLECVQDMDHENMFWYRQDPGLGLRLIYFSYDVKMKEKGDIPEGYSVSREKKERFSLILESASTNQTSMYLCASSPVRGGYEQYFGPGTRLTVT.

The J gene is TRBJ1-2, the V gene TRBV2; D not resolved. Germline lookup yields CDR1 SNHLY and CDR2 FYNNEI. Trimming left V 0 bases short and J 4 bases short, with 9 bases between. The CDR3 runs 14 residues. DNA of the CDR3: TGTGCCAGCAGTGAAGCACGGCAGTCCTATGGCTACACCTTC. It codes for CASSEARQSYGYTF.

This chain joins TRBV5-6 and TRBJ2-1; TRBD2 agrees at 7 bases. The germline V gene has CDR1 SGHDT and CDR2 YYEEEE. This CDR3 has 17 amino acids. The V segment lost 0 bases and the J segment 4 bases; nucleotides outside the gene matches: 10. The DNA of the CDR3 is TGTGCCAGCAGCTTGGTGGCGGGAGAAGGCCCGTACAATGAGCAGTTCTTC. Amino acids: CASSLVAGEGPYNEQFF.

With respect to this clone: Mismatch with germline at one junction end may stem from a read error. V and J are TRBV7-3 and TRBJ2-1, with 7 nucleotides matching TRBD2. The CDR3 contains 16 residues. Germline CDR1 reads SGHTA; CDR2 reads FQGTGA. For the CDR3, the DNA is TGCGCCAGCAGCCTTAATTCGGGAGGTTGGGGCAATGAGCAGTTCTTC. Translated, it gives CASSLNSGGWGNEQFF.

The chain carries TRBV19 and TRBJ1-1; TRBD1 matches at 7 bases. Germline V lookup: CDR1 LNHDA, CDR2 SQIVND (reference sequence). V was pared by 5 bases and J by 0 bases, with 3 bases of the junction left unmatched. The CDR3 runs to 14 residues. CDR3: CASSGQAMNTEAFF. The CDR3 nucleotides are TGTGCCAGTAGTGGACAGGCTATGAACACTGAAGCTTTCTTT.

The J gene is TRBJ2-3, the V gene TRBV5-1; no definite D call. The CDR3 is 15 amino acids. Deletions cut 0 bases from V and 1 base from J, with 9 bases between. Germline CDR1 SGHRS, CDR2 YFSETQ. The CDR3 region is CASSLDSGGTDTQYF. The CDR3 DNA reads TGCGCCAGCAGCTTGGATAGTGGCGGCACAGATACGCAGTATTTT.

The rearrangement uses TRBV11-2 and TRBJ2-1; the match to TRBD2 covers 7 bases. The germline V gene encodes CDR1 SGHAT and CDR2 FQNNGV. The trim removed 1 base at V and 2 bases at J, leaving 2 bases unmatched. The CDR3 spans 15 residues. DNA for the CDR3: TGTGCCAGCAGCTTAGCCGCGGGAGCCTACAATGAGCAGTTCTTC. This sequence encodes CASSLAAGAYNEQFF. The complete variable domain, with remaining parts taken from reference TRBV11-2 and TRBJ2-1, reads EAGVAQSPRYKIIEKRQSVAFWCNPISGHATLYWYQQILGQGPKLLIQFQNNGVVDDSQLPKDRFSAERLKGVDSTLKIQPAKLEDSAVYLCASSLAAGAYNEQFFGPGTRLTVL.

This clone showed up just a few times. V and J are TRBV6-1 and TRBJ2-7; 9 positions match TRBD1. Looked up from germline, CDR1 is MNHNS and CDR2 is SASEGT. The trim removed 6 bases at V and 5 bases at J, leaving 2 bases unmatched. This CDR3 contains 12 residues. The CDR3 bases are TGTGCCAGCAGCCGGACAGGGGACGAGCAGTACTTC. This translates into CASSRTGDEQYF.

The chain employs TRBV28 and TRBJ2-7; D is possibly TRBD1 (6 bases). The V gene lost 5 bases and the J gene lost 6 bases, with 11 bases spanning the gap. The CDR3 sequence is 12 residues long. Per germline, CDR1 MDHEN and CDR2 SYDVKM. The CDR3 DNA follows: TGTGCCAGCAGTCCTCAGGGGAGCGAGCAGTACTTC. Protein: CASSPQGSEQYF.

The V gene is TRBV29-1, the J gene TRBJ2-3; 8 bases match TRBD1. The junction had 4 bases not matched to a gene; V was cut back by 6 bases and J by 2 bases. The CDR3 totals 13 residues. The V gene's germline CDR1 is SQVTM and CDR2 ANQGSEA. The CDR3 DNA follows: TGCAGCGTCAGGGGGCGCGTCACAGATACGCAGTATTTT. This sequence encodes CSVRGRVTDTQYF.

The V gene is TRBV29-1, the J gene TRBJ1-1; D is undetermined. Trimming removed 6 bases from V and 1 base from J, with 9 bases in between. The CDR3 covers 12 residues. Germline CDR1 reads SQVTM; CDR2 reads ANQGSEA. CDR3 DNA sequence: TGCAGCGTCAAACCAGGGAACACTGAAGCTTTCTTT. Its translation is CSVKPGNTEAFF.

The chain has TRBV4-1 and TRBJ2-2; the match to TRBD2 covers 14 bases. V was clipped by 3 bases and J by 4 bases; unmatched bases: 4. CDR1 is MGHRA, CDR2 YSYEKL, per germline. The CDR3 extends over 17 amino acids. Here the CDR3 reads CASSQGLAGVGTGELFF. The CDR3 coding sequence is TGCGCCAGCAGCCAGGGACTAGCGGGAGTTGGCACCGGGGAGCTGTTTTTT.

This chain uses TRBV10-1 with TRBJ1-5; D gene unclear. Trimming removed 7 bases from V and 3 bases from J, with 13 bases in between. Germline V gene sequence: CDR1 WNHNN, CDR2 SYGVQD (reference sequence). This CDR3 comprises 14 residues. CDR3 DNA: TGCGCCAGCACCTTAATAGCGTCCAATCAGCCCCAGCATTTT. Amino acid sequence: CASTLIASNQPQHF.